Following are 14 T cell receptor beta chains from one sample sequenced in a study of ipilimumab plus nivolumab after autologous stem cell transplantation. This table comes from immunoSEQ multiplex PCR, and its TCRdb copy is limited to in-frame clones, with some not included. This sample has around 20,000 clones, with 77% found just once. The sample in question was PBMCs, obtained in a trial of ipilimumab plus nivolumab as post-transplant consolidation. These receptors all come from a male donor with diffuse large B-cell lymphoma.

The rearrangement joins TRBV7-9 to TRBJ1-2; 7 positions match TRBD1. The CDR3 is made up of 15 amino acids. The germline CDR1 and CDR2 sequences are SEHNR and FQNEAQ (reference sequence). The V gene end was trimmed by 2 bases and the J gene end by 8 bases; junction bases not matched to a gene: 11. CDR3 in amino acids: CASSLLRQGEGGYTF. The CDR3 DNA follows: TGTGCCAGCAGCTTACTACGGCAGGGGGAAGGAGGCTACACCTTC.

The chain has TRBV7-2 and TRBJ2-2; D not resolved. Germline V gives CDR1 SGHTA, CDR2 FQGNSA. CDR3 length equals 12 residues. Between the trimmed V and J ends, which lost 3 bases and 2 bases, there was a span of 1 base. DNA of the CDR3: TGTGCCAGCAGCTTTAACACCGGGGAGCTGTTTTTT. Its translation: CASSFNTGELFF.

The V and J genes are TRBV30 and TRBJ1-6; weak D call: TRBD1 (6 bases). CDR3 length: 18 residues. Germline CDR1 GTSNPN, CDR2 SVGIG (reference sequence). The V end lost 3 bases, the J end lost 9 bases, and 27 bases lay between the germline ends. DNA for the CDR3: TGTGCCTGGAGGCAAAGCACAACAGGGTATCTTTTCGGTTCACCCCTCCACTTT. Translating it yields CAWRQSTTGYLFGSPLHF.

This chain connects TRBV4-2 to TRBJ2-5, with D possibly matching TRBD2 (7 bases). Germline V gives CDR1 LGHNA, CDR2 YNFKEQ. V was shortened by 3 bases and J by 1 base, with 15 bases between the two germline ends. This CDR3 spans 16 amino acids. The CDR3 spells CASSHTARGAQETQYF. The CDR3 bases are TGTGCCAGCAGCCATACCGCTCGGGGGGCCCAAGAGACCCAGTACTTC.

The chain uses TRBV27 and TRBJ2-7; 10 nucleotides agree with TRBD2. CDR3 size: 14 residues. V shed 5 bases, J shed 3 bases, and the junction held 4 bases outside the gene matches. CDR1 and CDR2 (germline): MNHEY, SMNVEV (reference sequence). The CDR3 DNA reads as TGTGCCAGCAGTGCCTGGACTAGCGGCTACGAGCAGTACTTC. The encoded protein is CASSAWTSGYEQYF.

The chain combines TRBV27 with TRBJ1-1; 7 bases match TRBD1. Germline V CDR1 and CDR2: MNHEY, SMNVEV (reference sequence). The CDR3 is 17 residues long. The V gene end was trimmed by 6 bases and the J gene end by 10 bases; junction bases not matched to a gene: 23. CDR3 DNA sequence: TGTGCCAGCAGCTCCCAAGGGCTCCCAGGGACAGCCGAGGGAGCTTTCTTT. Its protein product is CASSSQGLPGTAEGAFF.

Sample share makes this clone medium-sized. The same CDR3 also results from other DNA sequences found in this sample. The chain uses TRBV5-1 and TRBJ2-3; perhaps TRBD1 as D (7 bases). The CDR3 contains 17 residues. V shed 4 bases and J shed 2 bases, with 20 bases lying between them. Per germline, CDR1 SGHRS and CDR2 YFSETQ. CDR3 sequence: CASSRTRTGGNTDTQYF. In DNA, the CDR3 is TGCGCCAGCAGCAGAACCAGGACAGGAGGGAACACAGATACGCAGTATTTT. Variable domain in full (rest from reference TRBV5-1 and TRBJ2-3): KAGVTQTPRYLIKTRGQQVTLSCSPISGHRSVSWYQQTPGQGLQFLFEYFSETQRNKGNFPGRFSGRQFSNSRSEMNVSTLELGDSALYLCASSRTRTGGNTDTQYFGPGTRLTVL.

The V call is TRBV7-3, the J call TRBJ2-3, with 13 bases matching TRBD2. The CDR3 has 16 amino acids. Losses at the gene ends were 5 bases for V and 4 bases for J; bases not matched to a gene: 6. Germline V gene lookup returns CDR1 SGHTA and CDR2 FQGTGA. This CDR3 reads CASSTGLAGEADTQYF. CDR3 sequence (DNA): TGTGCCAGCAGCACCGGACTAGCGGGGGAGGCAGATACGCAGTATTTT.

V gene TRBV5-4 combines with J gene TRBJ2-7, with TRBD2 matching over 9 bases. CDR1 is SGHNT, CDR2 YYREEE, per germline (reference sequence). The V and J ends lost 0 bases and 0 bases, in that order; junction bases with no gene match: 4. This CDR3 comprises 16 residues. CDR3 sequence (DNA): TGTGCCAGCAGCTTGGATCTAGCGGGGAGCTCCTACGAGCAGTACTTC. This codes for CASSLDLAGSSYEQYF.

The chain links TRBV5-1 to TRBJ2-2; D might be TRBD1 (7 bases). The germline V gene has CDR1 SGHRS and CDR2 YFSETQ. CDR3 length: 16 residues. Trimming took off 2 bases at V and 2 bases at J, with 13 bases between the two ends. CDR3 sequence (DNA): TGCGCCAGCAGCTTACCCCAGGGGGGCAACACCGGGGAGCTGTTTTTT. It codes for CASSLPQGGNTGELFF.

The V call is TRBV10-3, the J call TRBJ1-1; D is unclear. This CDR3 is built from 13 residues. Trimming removed 1 base from V and 4 bases from J, with 7 bases in between. CDR1 ENHRY and CDR2 SYGVKD come from the germline V gene. The CDR3 nucleotides read TGTGCCATCAGTGAGTTCGAAGCCACTGAAGCTTTCTTT. As protein: CAISEFEATEAFF.

This clone was counted between two and nine times. The rearrangement links TRBV19 to TRBJ1-6; D remains ambiguous. The V end was cut by 9 bases, the J end by 6 bases, with 12 bases between. The CDR3 totals 13 residues. Germline V gives CDR1 LNHDA, CDR2 SQIVND (reference sequence). CDR3 DNA: TGTGCCAGGAAGAGCAAAACTAATTCACCCCTCCACTTT. This encodes CARKSKTNSPLHF.

The V call is TRBV10-3, the J call TRBJ2-2; TRBD2 matches at 9 bases. The CDR3 has 17 amino acids. The junction had 2 bases not matched to a gene; V was cut back by 0 bases and J by 0 bases. Germline V gene sequence: CDR1 ENHRY, CDR2 SYGVKD. CDR3 residues: CAISESVAGANTGELFF. CDR3 sequence (DNA): TGTGCCATCAGTGAGTCGGTAGCGGGGGCGAACACCGGGGAGCTGTTTTTT.

The chain carries TRBV18 and TRBJ1-1; TRBD1 is a possible D gene (5 bases). The CDR3 is made up of 17 amino acids. Germline-derived CDR1 and CDR2 are KGHSH and LQKENI. V was clipped by 0 bases and J by 1 base, with 15 bases between them. Here the CDR3 DNA reads TGTGCCAGCTCACCACCCGGATTTCCGAGGGGGAACACTGAAGCTTTCTTT. This gives the protein CASSPPGFPRGNTEAFF.